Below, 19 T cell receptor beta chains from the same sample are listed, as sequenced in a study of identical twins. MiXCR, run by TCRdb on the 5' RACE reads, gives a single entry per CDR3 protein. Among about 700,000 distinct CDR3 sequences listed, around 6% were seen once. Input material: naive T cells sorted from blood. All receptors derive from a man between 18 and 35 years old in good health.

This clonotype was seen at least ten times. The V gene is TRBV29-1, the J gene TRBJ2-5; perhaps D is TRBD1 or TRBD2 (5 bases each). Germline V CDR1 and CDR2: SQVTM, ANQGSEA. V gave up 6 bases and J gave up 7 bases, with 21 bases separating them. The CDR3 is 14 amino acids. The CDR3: CSVDQGVRDGTQYF. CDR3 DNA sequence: TGCAGCGTCGATCAGGGAGTAAGGGATGGGACCCAGTACTTC.

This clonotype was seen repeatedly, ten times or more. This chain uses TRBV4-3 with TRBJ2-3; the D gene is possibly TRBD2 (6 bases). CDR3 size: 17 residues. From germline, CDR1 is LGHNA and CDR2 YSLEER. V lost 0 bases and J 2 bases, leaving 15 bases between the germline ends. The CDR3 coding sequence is TGCGCCAGCAGCCAAGATAGGAAGCGGGCCCTCACAGATACGCAGTATTTT. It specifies CASSQDRKRALTDTQYF.

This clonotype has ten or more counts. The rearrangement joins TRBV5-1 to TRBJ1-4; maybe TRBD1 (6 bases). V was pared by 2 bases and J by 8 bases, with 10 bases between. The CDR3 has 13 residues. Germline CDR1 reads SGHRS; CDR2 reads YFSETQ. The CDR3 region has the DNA TGCGCCAGCAGCTTCGCAGGGGACGAAAAACTGTTTTTT. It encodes CASSFAGDEKLFF.

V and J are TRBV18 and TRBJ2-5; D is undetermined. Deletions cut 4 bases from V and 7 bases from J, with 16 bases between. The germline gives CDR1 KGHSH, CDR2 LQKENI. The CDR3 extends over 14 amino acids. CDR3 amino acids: CASSQTPTTGTQYF. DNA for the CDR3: TGTGCCAGCTCACAGACCCCAACGACGGGGACCCAGTACTTC.

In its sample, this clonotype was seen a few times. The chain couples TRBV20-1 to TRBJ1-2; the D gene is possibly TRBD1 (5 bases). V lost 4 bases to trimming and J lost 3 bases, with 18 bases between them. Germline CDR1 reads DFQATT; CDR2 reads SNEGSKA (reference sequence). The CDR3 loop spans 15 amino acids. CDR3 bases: TGCAGTGCTATGTTGGGGCCCAGAGCTTACTATGGCTACACCTTC. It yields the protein CSAMLGPRAYYGYTF.

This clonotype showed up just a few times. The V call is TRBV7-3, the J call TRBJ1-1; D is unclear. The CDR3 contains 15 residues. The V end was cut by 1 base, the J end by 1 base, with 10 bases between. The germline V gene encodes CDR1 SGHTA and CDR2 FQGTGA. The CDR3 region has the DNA TGTGCCAGCAGCTTAATCTGGGCACAGAACACTGAAGCTTTCTTT. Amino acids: CASSLIWAQNTEAFF.

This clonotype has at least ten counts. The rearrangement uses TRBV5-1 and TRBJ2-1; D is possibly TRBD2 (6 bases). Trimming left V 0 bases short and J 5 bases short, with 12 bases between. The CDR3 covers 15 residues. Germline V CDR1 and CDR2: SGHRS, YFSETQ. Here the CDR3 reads CASSLEGRKDNEQFF. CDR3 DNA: TGCGCCAGCAGCTTGGAAGGGAGGAAGGACAATGAGCAGTTCTTC.

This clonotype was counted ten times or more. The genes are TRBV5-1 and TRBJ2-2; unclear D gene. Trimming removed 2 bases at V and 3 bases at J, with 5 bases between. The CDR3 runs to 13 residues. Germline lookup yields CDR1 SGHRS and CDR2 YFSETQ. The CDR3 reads CASSLIDTGELFF. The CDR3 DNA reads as TGCGCCAGCAGCTTAATTGACACCGGGGAGCTGTTTTTT.

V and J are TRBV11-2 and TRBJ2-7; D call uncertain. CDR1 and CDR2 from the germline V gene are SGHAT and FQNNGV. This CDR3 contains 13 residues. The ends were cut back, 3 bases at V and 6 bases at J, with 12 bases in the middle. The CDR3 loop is CASSFIQASEQYV. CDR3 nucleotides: TGTGCCAGCAGCTTTATCCAAGCATCCGAGCAGTACGTC.

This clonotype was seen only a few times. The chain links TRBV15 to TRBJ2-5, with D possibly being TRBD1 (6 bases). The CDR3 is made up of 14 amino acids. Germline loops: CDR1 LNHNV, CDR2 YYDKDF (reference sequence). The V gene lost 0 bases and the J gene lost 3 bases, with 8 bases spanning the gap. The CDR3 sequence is CATSREGAKETQYF. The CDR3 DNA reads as TGTGCCACCAGCAGAGAGGGGGCGAAAGAGACCCAGTACTTC. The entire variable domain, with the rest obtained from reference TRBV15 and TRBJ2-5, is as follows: DAMVIQNPRYQVTQFGKPVTLSCSQTLNHNVMYWYQQKSSQAPKLLFHYYDKDFNNEADTPDNFQSRRPNTSFCFLDIRSPGLGDTAMYLCATSREGAKETQYFGPGTRLLVL.

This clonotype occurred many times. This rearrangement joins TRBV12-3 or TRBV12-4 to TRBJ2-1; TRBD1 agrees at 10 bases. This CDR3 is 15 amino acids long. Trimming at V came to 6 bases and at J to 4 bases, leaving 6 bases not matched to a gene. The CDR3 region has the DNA TGTGCCAGCAGCCCGGGACAGGGGCGATACAATGAGCAGTTCTTC. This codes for CASSPGQGRYNEQFF.

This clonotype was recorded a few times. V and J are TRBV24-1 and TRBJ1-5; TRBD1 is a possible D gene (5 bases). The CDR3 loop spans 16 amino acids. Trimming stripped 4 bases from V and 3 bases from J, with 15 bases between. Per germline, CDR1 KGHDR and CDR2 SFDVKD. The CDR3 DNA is TGTGCCACCAGTGACCACACGACAGCCATCAATCAGCCCCAGCATTTT. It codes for CATSDHTTAINQPQHF.

The CDR3 DNA sequence: TGTGCCAGCAGCTTCCAGGGGGGTGAAGCTTTCTTT. It translates to CASSFQGGEAFF. This rearrangement joins TRBV27 to TRBJ1-1; 7 bases are a match to TRBD1. Unmatched junction bases numbered 5, after V lost 6 bases and J lost 7 bases. The germline CDR1 and CDR2 sequences are MNHEY and SMNVEV (reference sequence). The CDR3 covers 12 residues.

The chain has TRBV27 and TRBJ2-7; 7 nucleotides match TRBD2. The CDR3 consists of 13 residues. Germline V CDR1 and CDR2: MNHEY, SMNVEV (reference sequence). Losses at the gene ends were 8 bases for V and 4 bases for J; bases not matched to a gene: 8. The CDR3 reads CASRLREPYEQYV. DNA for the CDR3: TGTGCCAGCCGCCTGCGGGAGCCTTACGAGCAGTACGTC.

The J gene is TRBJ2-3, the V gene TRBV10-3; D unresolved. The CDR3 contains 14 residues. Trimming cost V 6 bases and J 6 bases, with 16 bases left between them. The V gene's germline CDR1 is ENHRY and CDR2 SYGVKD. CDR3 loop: CAIRDPRLDDTQYF. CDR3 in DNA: TGTGCCATCAGAGATCCTAGGTTAGACGATACGCAGTATTTT.

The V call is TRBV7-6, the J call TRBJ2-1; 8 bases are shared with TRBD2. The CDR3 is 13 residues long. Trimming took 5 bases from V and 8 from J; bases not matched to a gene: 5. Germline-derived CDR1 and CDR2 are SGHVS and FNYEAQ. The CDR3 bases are TGTGCCAGCAGCCATGGACTAGCCTATGAGCAGTTCTTC. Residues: CASSHGLAYEQFF.

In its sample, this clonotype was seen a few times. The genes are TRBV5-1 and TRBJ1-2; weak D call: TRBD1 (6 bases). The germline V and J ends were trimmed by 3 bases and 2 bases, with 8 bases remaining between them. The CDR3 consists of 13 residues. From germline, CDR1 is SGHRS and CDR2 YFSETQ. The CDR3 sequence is CASSWDTNYGYTF. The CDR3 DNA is TGCGCCAGCAGCTGGGACACCAACTATGGCTACACCTTC.

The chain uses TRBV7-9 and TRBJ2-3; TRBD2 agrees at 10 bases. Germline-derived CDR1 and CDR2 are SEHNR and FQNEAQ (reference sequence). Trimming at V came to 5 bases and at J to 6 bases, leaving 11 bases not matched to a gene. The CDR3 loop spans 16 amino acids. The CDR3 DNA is TGTGCCAGCAGCCCAGGACTAGCGGTCCTCGCGGATACGCAGTATTTT. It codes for CASSPGLAVLADTQYF.

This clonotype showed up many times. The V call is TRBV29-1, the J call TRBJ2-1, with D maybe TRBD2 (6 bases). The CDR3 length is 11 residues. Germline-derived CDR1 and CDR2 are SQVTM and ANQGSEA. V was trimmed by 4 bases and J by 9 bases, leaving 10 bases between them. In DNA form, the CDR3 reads TGCAGCGTTGGGCAGGGAGGTGAGCAGTTCTTC. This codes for CSVGQGGEQFF.